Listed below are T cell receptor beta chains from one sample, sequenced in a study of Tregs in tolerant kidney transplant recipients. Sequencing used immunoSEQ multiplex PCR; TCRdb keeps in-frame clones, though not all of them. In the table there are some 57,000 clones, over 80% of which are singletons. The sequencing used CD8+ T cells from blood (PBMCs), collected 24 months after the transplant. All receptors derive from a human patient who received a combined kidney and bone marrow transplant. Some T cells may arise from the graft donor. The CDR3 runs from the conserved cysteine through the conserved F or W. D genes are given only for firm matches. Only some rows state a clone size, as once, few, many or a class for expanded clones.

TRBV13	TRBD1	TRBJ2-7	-	TGTGCCAGCAGCTCACAGGACAGGGACGACGAGCAGTACTTC	CASSSQDRDDEQYF
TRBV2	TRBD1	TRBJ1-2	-	TGTGCCAGCAGTAAAACACAGGGGTTTAATGGCTACACCTTC	CASSKTQGFNGYTF
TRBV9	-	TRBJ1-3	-	TGTGCCAGCAGCGTAGACGAGGGCTCTGGAAACACCATATATTTT	CASSVDEGSGNTIYF
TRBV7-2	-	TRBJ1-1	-	TGTGCCAGCAGCGTAAGGGGGTCAACTGAAGCTTTCTTT	CASSVRGSTEAFF
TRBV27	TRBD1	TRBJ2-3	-	TGTGCCAGCAGTTTATCGAGCGACAGGGTGGATACGCAGTATTTT	CASSLSSDRVDTQYF
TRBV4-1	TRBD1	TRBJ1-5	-	TGCGCCAGCAGCCAAGTACAGGGGGAAAGTCAGCCCCAGCATTTT	CASSQVQGESQPQHF
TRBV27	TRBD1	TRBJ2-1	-	TGTGCCAGCAGTTTATCTCGGGACAGTTACTACAATGAGCAGTTCTTC	CASSLSRDSYYNEQFF
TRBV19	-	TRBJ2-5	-	TGTGCCAGTAGTGGGTCCAACAGGGACTATGTCACCGAAGAGACCCAGTACTTC	CASSGSNRDYVTEETQYF
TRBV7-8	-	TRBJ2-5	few	TGTGCCAGCAGCTTCTCGCTCGGACTGGACTTC	CASSFSLGLDF
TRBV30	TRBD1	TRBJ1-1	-	TGTGCCTGGAGTGACTCCCCCGGGACAGGGAATGAAGCTTTCTTT	CAWSDSPGTGNEAFF
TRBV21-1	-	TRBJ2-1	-	TGTGCCAGCAGGATAGGGACAGCTGGCAATGAGCAGTTCTTC	CASRIGTAGNEQFF
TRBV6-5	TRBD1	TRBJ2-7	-	TGTGCCAGCAGTACTTGGGACAGGGGGGCCTACGAGCAGTACTTC	CASSTWDRGAYEQYF
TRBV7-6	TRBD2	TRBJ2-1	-	TGTGCCAGCAGCCAATTAGCGGGAGACAATGAGCAGTTCTTC	CASSQLAGDNEQFF
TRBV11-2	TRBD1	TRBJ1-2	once	TGTGCCAGCAGCGAGGGACAGGGGACCTATGGCTACACCTTC	CASSEGQGTYGYTF
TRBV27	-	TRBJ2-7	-	TGTGCCAGCAGTTTGGGCCAGGGGTTCTACGAGCAGTACTTC	CASSLGQGFYEQYF
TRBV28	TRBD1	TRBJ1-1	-	TGTGCCAGCAGTTTGGGACAGCTTGCTGAAGCTTTCTTT	CASSLGQLAEAFF
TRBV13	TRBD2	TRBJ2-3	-	TGTGCCAGCACCGAGCGGGGATCTAGCACAGATACGCAGTATTTT	CASTERGSSTDTQYF
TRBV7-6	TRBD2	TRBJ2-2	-	TGTGCCAGCAGCTTAGAGGTTTTAGCGGGAAACACCGGGGAGCTGTTTTTT	CASSLEVLAGNTGELFF
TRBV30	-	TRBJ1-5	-	TGTGCCTGGAGTGTGGAACAGCATAGCAATCAGCCCCAGCATTTT	CAWSVEQHSNQPQHF
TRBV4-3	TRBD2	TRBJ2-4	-	TGCGCCAGCAGCCAAGAAGAGCGGGGGACCGTTGGAGGCATTCAGTACTTC	CASSQEERGTVGGIQYF
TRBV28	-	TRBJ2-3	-	TGTGCCACCCAGTTTCAGACAGTCAGCACAGATACGCAGTATTTT	CATQFQTVSTDTQYF
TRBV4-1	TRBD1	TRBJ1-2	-	TGCGCCAGCAGCCAAGACACCGCCGGGACAGTCTACGTCGTTTATGGCTACACCTTC	CASSQDTAGTVYVVYGYTF
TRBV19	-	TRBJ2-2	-	TGTGCCAGTAGTATAACTGTAGCGAACACCGGGGAGCTGTTTTTT	CASSITVANTGELFF
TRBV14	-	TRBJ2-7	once	TGTGCCAGCAGCCGAGAAGCGTGGGGCTGGCACGAGCAGTACTTC	CASSREAWGWHEQYF
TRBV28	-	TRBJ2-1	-	TGTGCCAGCAGTTTACTGGGGGCGCCTGAGCAGTTCTTC	CASSLLGAPEQFF
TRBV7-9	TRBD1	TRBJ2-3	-	TGTGCCAGCAGCCCAAGATCTGGGACAGCCCGGGATACGCAGTATTTT	CASSPRSGTARDTQYF
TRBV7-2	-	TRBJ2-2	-	TGTGCCAGCAGCATCTCGCCGAGAGCCGGGGAGCTGTTTTTT	CASSISPRAGELFF
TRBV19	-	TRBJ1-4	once	TGTGCCAGTAGTAAAGCTCTGAGGAAGCGGGGGCAAAAACTGTTTTTT	CASSKALRKRGQKLFF
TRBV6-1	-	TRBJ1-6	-	TGTGCCAGCAGTGAAATAAAAGTGGGAGGGATCTATAATTCCCCCCTCCACTTT	CASSEIKVGGIYNSPLHF
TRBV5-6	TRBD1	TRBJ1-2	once	TGTGCCAGCAGCTCCGGGACAGGGTTCGGTGGCTACACCTTC	CASSSGTGFGGYTF
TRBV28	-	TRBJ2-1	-	TGTGCCAGCAGTTCCGACACAAGCTTTTACAATGAGCAGTTCTTC	CASSSDTSFYNEQFF
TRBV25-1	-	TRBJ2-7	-	TGTGCCAGCAGTGGAGACATTAGCTCCTACGAGCAGTACTTC	CASSGDISSYEQYF
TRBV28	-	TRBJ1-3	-	TGTGCCAGCAGTTTAGGGGGGAGACCGAGCTCTGGAAACACCATATATTTT	CASSLGGRPSSGNTIYF
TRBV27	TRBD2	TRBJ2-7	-	TGTGCCAGCAGTTTATCGGAGACTAGCACTTACGAGCAGTACTTC	CASSLSETSTYEQYF
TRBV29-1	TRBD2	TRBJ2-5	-	TGCAGCGTTGAAGGAGGGGAGGGGATGGGAGAGACCCAGTACTTC	CSVEGGEGMGETQYF
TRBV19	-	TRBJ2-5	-	TGTGCCAGTAAGGGGTCCCTCCAAGAGACCCAGTACTTC	CASKGSLQETQYF
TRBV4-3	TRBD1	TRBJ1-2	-	TGCGCCAGCAGCCATCATGACAGGGCGCCTGGCTACACCTTC	CASSHHDRAPGYTF
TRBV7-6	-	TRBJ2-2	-	TGTGCCAGCAGCTTAGGGGCAGGGTCCGGGGAGCTGTTTTTT	CASSLGAGSGELFF
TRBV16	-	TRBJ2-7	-	TGTGCCAGCAGCCAATACCCACTCTCCTACGAGCAGTACTTC	CASSQYPLSYEQYF
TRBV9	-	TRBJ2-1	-	TGTGCCAGCAGCGTAGTCTCTAGTACTCATGAGCAGTTCTTC	CASSVVSSTHEQFF
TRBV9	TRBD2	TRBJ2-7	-	TGTGCCAGCGGGGAGGGCGTTGACGGGTACGAGCAGTACTTC	CASGEGVDGYEQYF
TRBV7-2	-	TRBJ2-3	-	TGTGCCAGCAGTCTTACCCAGACAGATACGCAGTATTTT	CASSLTQTDTQYF
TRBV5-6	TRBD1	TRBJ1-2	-	TGTGCCAGCAGCTTGGGGACAGGGAGGTTTGGCTACACCTTC	CASSLGTGRFGYTF
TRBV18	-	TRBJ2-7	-	TGTGCCAGCTCAGCAGGTGGCTACGAGCAGTACTTC	CASSAGGYEQYF
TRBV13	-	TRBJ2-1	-	TGTGCCAGCAGCTTACGACACTACAATGAGCAGTTCTTC	CASSLRHYNEQFF
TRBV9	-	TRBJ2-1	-	TGTGCCAGCAGCCTAGGGGGAGTTGAGCAGTTCTTC	CASSLGGVEQFF
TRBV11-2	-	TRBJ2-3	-	TGTGCCAGCAGCTTCCCGGGGATTGATACGCAGTATTTT	CASSFPGIDTQYF
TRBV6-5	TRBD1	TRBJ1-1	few	TGTGCCAGCAGTTGGCAGGGGGAAGGAATCACTGAAGCTTTCTTT	CASSWQGEGITEAFF
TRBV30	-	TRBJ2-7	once	TGTGCCTTCTCTCTCCCGTCCTCCTACGAGCAGTACTTC	CAFSLPSSYEQYF
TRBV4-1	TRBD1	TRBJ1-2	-	TGCGCCAGCAGCCCCCAGGGGGCAAATGGCTACACCTTC	CASSPQGANGYTF
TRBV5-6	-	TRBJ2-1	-	TGTGCCAGCAGCGAGACCGGGACTGGGAGGTTAGGCAGGGTCTTC	CASSETGTGRLGRVF
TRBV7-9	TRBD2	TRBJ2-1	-	TGTGCCAGCAGCCAGGGGTTTATCCTAGCGGGAGGGGATGAGCAGTTCTTC	CASSQGFILAGGDEQFF
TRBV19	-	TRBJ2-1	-	TGTGCCAGTAGTATAGAGGGCAGACCTTACAATGAGCAGTTCTTC	CASSIEGRPYNEQFF
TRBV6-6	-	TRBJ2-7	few	TGTGCCAGCAGTTACTCCCAAAACGGACAAGTTTACGAGCAGTACTTC	CASSYSQNGQVYEQYF
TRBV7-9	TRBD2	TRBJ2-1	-	TGTGCCAGCAGCCCGACTAGCGGGAGCGACAATGAGCAGTTCTTC	CASSPTSGSDNEQFF